What follows is one T cell receptor beta chain and its context. This clone's antigen is unknown. Base qualities are not recorded, but no much larger clone differs from it by a single base. The library was built by means of the immunoSEQ multiplex PCR assay. In its TCRdb copy, this immuneACCESS table keeps in-frame sequences only and misses some clones. Where compared with another copy, unresolved V genes explain less than half of these, and the others have no known cause. The sample table shows under 95,000 clones, and approximately 80% are seen once. Jointly, the top ten make up 5% to 6.5% of the sample. The data were taken from a study of PD-1 blockade in mismatch repair-deficient tumors (dated by TCRdb to about 2017). Concerning the study at large: Between late 2013 and September 2016, roughly 78 consecutive patients with some 11 mismatch repair-deficient cancer types, all previously treated and progressing, were enrolled in the trial. Deep sequencing of TCR CDR3 regions was used to track tumor-associated T cell clones in peripheral blood of patients responding to PD-1 blockade. General findings and caveats noted by the study authors: Rapid expansion after pembrolizumab followed by contraction, generally before radiologic responses, was shown by tumor-resident clones, which were often undetectable in blood before treatment.

Including cysteine and phenylalanine, the CDR3 has 17 amino acids. Left in the record is the CDR3 DNA by itself, 51 bases read in frame from the first base. Looking up the germline V gene yields CDR1 KGHSH and CDR2 LQKENI. The junction carries 17 bases between V and J, which are trimmed by 5 bases and 0 bases respectively. For every enrolled patient, mismatch repair deficiency was confirmed by either polymerase chain reaction or immunohistochemistry. Three patients who responded to pembrolizumab therapy underwent TCR sequencing. The phase II trial prospectively evaluated PD-1 blockade with pembrolizumab in advanced mismatch repair-deficient cancers, independent of tissue of origin. Peripheral blood T cell samples were serially collected before and at multiple times after PD-1 blockade was started. The timing of each blood sample was reported as weeks after the first dose of pembrolizumab.

This TCR came from an adult with mismatch repair-deficient cancer. Material: peripheral blood, obtained 44 weeks after starting pembrolizumab. The chain uses TRBV18 and TRBJ1-5, and TRBD1 may be the D gene, going by 6 matching bases. CDR3 sequence: CASSDAGQLYSNQPQHF. The DNA reads TGTGCCAGCTCAGACGCGGGACAACTTTATAGCAATCAGCCCCAGCATTTT. Beyond the CDR3, the reference TRBV18 and TRBJ1-5 genes provide the residues; the full variable domain reads: NAGVMQNPRHLVRRRGQEARLRCSPMKGHSHVYWYRQLPEEGLKFMVYLQKENIIDESGMPKERFSAEFPKEGPSILRIQQVVRGDSAAYFCASSDAGQLYSNQPQHFGDGTRLSIL.